The 18 T cell receptor beta chains reported below all come from one sample, sequenced in a study of CD8+CD57+ T cells in acquired aplastic anemia. TCR beta VDJ and CDR3 were profiled, and genomic DNA was the template. TCRdb called the reads again in MiXCR, with one record for every CDR3 protein. This sample has approximately 95,000 distinct CDR3 sequences, with 55% to 75% found just once. Patients included in sequencing had previously demonstrated CD8+CD57+ cell expansion by flow cytometry. The sequenced material came from sorted CD4+, CD8+, or CD8+CD57+ T cells (not recorded which) from PBMCs. These receptor sequences come from a human donor with aplastic anemia.

Remarks on this clonotype: One end of the junction is discordant with germline, which a read error may explain. The chain carries TRBV2 and TRBJ2-7; 7 nucleotides line up with TRBD2. There are 13 residues in the CDR3. Per germline, CDR1 SNHLY and CDR2 FYNNEI. The chain's CDR3 is CASNEAGLDEQYF. CDR3 in DNA: TGTGCCAGCAATGAAGCGGGATTAGACGAGCAGTACTTC. Full variable domain (outside the CDR3, taken from reference TRBV2 and TRBJ2-7): EPEVTQTPSHQVTQMGQEVILRCVPISNHLYFYWYRQILGQKVEFLVSFYNNEISEKSEIFDDQFSVERPDGSNFTLKIRSTKLEDSAMYFCASNEAGLDEQYFGPGTRLTVT.

This clonotype was counted between two and nine times. The chain carries TRBV20-1 and TRBJ2-1; 11 positions agree with TRBD2. The CDR3 is 16 amino acids. After removal of 4 bases from V and 9 bases from J, the junction contained 14 bases not matched to a gene. Germline CDR1 and CDR2: DFQATT and SNEGSKA (reference sequence). In nucleotides, the CDR3 is TGCAGTGCTACCCGGGGGGCTAGCGGGAGGAGGAGTGAGCAGTTCTTC. Its translation: CSATRGASGRRSEQFF.

The J gene is TRBJ2-4, the V gene TRBV20-1, with TRBD2 identical over 13 bases. The length of the CDR3 is 19 residues. The trim removed 1 base at V and 1 base at J, leaving 10 bases unmatched. Per the germline V gene, CDR1 is DFQATT and CDR2 is SNEGSKA (reference sequence). The chain's CDR3 is CSARAVLAGGDRAKNIQYF. In nucleotides, the CDR3 is TGCAGTGCTAGAGCCGTACTAGCGGGAGGGGATAGGGCCAAAAACATTCAGTACTTC.

The chain links TRBV9 to TRBJ1-1; D gene ambiguous. Germline V gene lookup returns CDR1 SGDLS and CDR2 YYNGEE. The CDR3 has 12 amino acids. The V end was cut by 5 bases, the J end by 5 bases, with 10 bases between. CDR3 sequence reads: CASSPGHTEAFF. The CDR3 region has the DNA TGTGCCAGCAGTCCAGGCCATACTGAAGCTTTCTTT.

The V call is TRBV2, the J call TRBJ1-3; 8 positions match TRBD1. Germline lookup yields CDR1 SNHLY and CDR2 FYNNEI. The CDR3 runs to 15 residues. Trimming removed 4 bases from V and 4 bases from J; junction bases left unmatched: 6. In DNA form, the CDR3 reads TGTGCCAGCAGTGTTGGACAGGGCTCCGGAAACACCATATATTTT. It encodes CASSVGQGSGNTIYF.

The V and J genes are TRBV9 and TRBJ1-1; D is unclear. V was cut by 0 bases and J by 1 base, with 4 bases left in between. Germline values: CDR1 SGDLS, CDR2 YYNGEE. This CDR3 spans 13 amino acids. This CDR3 reads CASSVGTNTEAFF. For the CDR3, the DNA is TGTGCCAGCAGCGTAGGAACGAACACTGAAGCTTTCTTT.

This clonotype was found once. In this CDR3 the conserved last residue, phenylalanine or tryptophan, is missing, so a read error is likely. The CDR3 DNA sequence: TGTGCCACCAGCAGACAGGCAACCGATACGCAGTATCTT. Its translation is CATSRQATDTQYL. The chain combines TRBV15 with TRBJ2-3; D is unclear. This CDR3 has 13 amino acids. V lost 2 bases and J 6 bases, leaving 9 bases between the germline ends. Germline values: CDR1 LNHNV, CDR2 YYDKDF (reference sequence).

The V gene is TRBV29-1, the J gene TRBJ2-7; 14 bases align to TRBD2. The CDR3 is 15 amino acids. V gave up 5 bases and J gave up 1 base; unmatched junction bases: 4. CDR1 SQVTM and CDR2 ANQGSEA come from the germline V gene. DNA for the CDR3: TGCAGCGTTCTCGGGACTAGCGGGAGTTCCTACGAGCAGTACTTC. This translates into CSVLGTSGSSYEQYF.

This chain uses TRBV10-3 with TRBJ1-2; tentatively, D is TRBD1 (5 bases). The length of the CDR3 is 16 residues. V lost 3 bases, J lost 8 bases, and 22 bases lay in between. The germline gives CDR1 ENHRY, CDR2 SYGVKD. CDR3 sequence: CAISDLVPDMPGGYTF. CDR3 DNA sequence: TGTGCCATCAGTGATCTGGTACCGGACATGCCTGGAGGCTACACCTTC.

The V gene is TRBV20-1, the J gene TRBJ1-1; D perhaps matches TRBD1 (5 bases). The germline V gene has CDR1 DFQATT and CDR2 SNEGSKA (reference sequence). The CDR3 is 11 amino acids. Trimming removed 1 base from V and 6 bases from J, with 6 bases in between. The CDR3 loop is CSARGGAEAFF. In DNA form, the CDR3 reads TGCAGTGCTAGAGGGGGCGCTGAAGCTTTCTTT.

This clonotype was found a few times. The chain employs TRBV9 and TRBJ1-2; D uncertain. The CDR3 has 14 amino acids. The germline V and J ends were trimmed by 2 bases and 2 bases, with 10 bases remaining between them. CDR1 is SGDLS and CDR2 is YYNGEE in the germline V gene. CDR3 nucleotide sequence: TGTGCCAGCAGCGTTCAGGATGACAACTATGGCTACACCTTC. Its protein is CASSVQDDNYGYTF. The whole variable domain, remainder taken from reference TRBV9 and TRBJ1-2, is DSGVTQTPKHLITATGQRVTLRCSPRSGDLSVYWYQQSLDQGLQFLIQYYNGEERAKGNILERFSAQQFPDLHSELNLSSLELGDSALYFCASSVQDDNYGYTFGSGTRLTVV.

A single count supports this clonotype. This rearrangement joins TRBV11-2 to TRBJ2-7; 9 bases fit TRBD1. The CDR3 is 12 residues long. Unmatched junction bases numbered 2, after V lost 0 bases and J lost 11 bases. From germline, CDR1 is SGHAT and CDR2 FQNNGV. CDR3 sequence reads: CASSLDRDREYF. CDR3 nucleotides: TGTGCCAGCAGCTTAGACCGGGACAGGGAGTACTTC.

The chain joins TRBV2 to TRBJ2-7; tentatively, D is TRBD2 (7 bases). The germline CDR1 and CDR2 sequences are SNHLY and FYNNEI. The CDR3 has 12 amino acids. Between the trimmed V and J ends, which lost 6 bases and 11 bases, there was a span of 17 bases. The CDR3 region is CASSQWGGLKYF. The CDR3 DNA is TGTGCCAGCAGCCAATGGGGGGGGCTAAAGTACTTC.

The chain joins TRBV24-1 to TRBJ2-7; TRBD2 matches at 12 bases. Germline-derived CDR1 and CDR2 are KGHDR and SFDVKD. V lost 4 bases to trimming and J lost 3 bases; unmatched junction nucleotides: 3. The CDR3 is made up of 15 amino acids. The chain's CDR3 is CATSETSGSLYEQYF. CDR3 bases: TGTGCCACCAGTGAGACTAGCGGGAGTCTCTACGAGCAGTACTTC.

The chain is built from TRBV20-1 and TRBJ1-3; D not certain. Germline V gene data show CDR1 as DFQATT and CDR2 as SNEGSKA (reference sequence). V shed 3 bases and J shed 16 bases, with 19 bases lying between them. CDR3 size: 12 residues. Here the CDR3 DNA reads TGCAGTGCTAGCGCAGACGGTCCAGTGGTGTATTTT. It encodes CSASADGPVVYF.

The CDR3, as DNA: TGCAGTGCTAGAGGAGCAGGGTATTATGAGACCCAGTACTTC. As protein: CSARGAGYYETQYF. The gene calls are TRBV20-1 and TRBJ2-5; D may be TRBD1 (5 bases). The CDR3 covers 14 residues. Between the trimmed V and J ends, which lost 1 base and 5 bases, there was a span of 14 bases. Looked up from germline, CDR1 is DFQATT and CDR2 is SNEGSKA (reference sequence).

This clonotype was observed a handful of times. This chain links TRBV25-1 with TRBJ1-4, with 8 bases identical to TRBD1. This CDR3 is built from 15 residues. CDR1 is MGHDK and CDR2 is SYGVNS in the germline V gene. The junction had 7 bases not matched to a gene; V was cut back by 9 bases and J by 1 base. CDR3 DNA sequence: TGTGCCAGTACGACAGGGGTGGGAACTAATGAAAAACTGTTTTTT. It is translated as CASTTGVGTNEKLFF.

The V call is TRBV2, the J call TRBJ1-2; tentatively, D is TRBD1 (5 bases). CDR3 size: 16 residues. The germline gives CDR1 SNHLY, CDR2 FYNNEI. The V end was cut by 4 bases, the J end by 4 bases, with 19 bases between. This chain's CDR3 is CASSAAGPTTIYGYTF. The CDR3 DNA reads TGTGCCAGCAGTGCAGCGGGACCCACGACTATCTATGGCTACACCTTC.